This passage covers 20 T cell receptor beta chains from one sample sequenced in a study of T cells after posttransplantation cyclophosphamide. Data came from immunoSEQ multiplex PCR; TCRdb stores just in-frame clones and leaves some out. This table has more than 8,000 clones, 70% to 90% appearing once. Sampled 1 year posttransplant, controls received myeloablative marrow transplants, methotrexate and a calcineurin inhibitor. The input for sequencing was PBMCs, taken around 440 days after allogeneic stem cell transplant with calcineurin inhibitor and methotrexate. All receptors come from a male patient aged 50 to 59 who received an allogeneic stem cell transplant from an unrelated donor, was CMV-positive, and had chronic GVHD only. Some T cells may trace back to the graft donor.

The chain employs TRBV28 and TRBJ2-2; 8 bases match TRBD2. The trim removed 8 bases at V and 4 bases at J, leaving 9 bases unmatched. The germline V gene encodes CDR1 MDHEN and CDR2 SYDVKM. CDR3 length equals 15 residues. The CDR3, as DNA: TGTGCCAGCCTTACGGGGGGGGCGGGCACCGGGGAGCTGTTTTTT. Its protein is CASLTGGAGTGELFF.

A note on this clone: At one end the junction does not follow the germline gene, possibly because of a read error. The rearrangement links TRBV28 to TRBJ2-1; TRBD2 might be the D (6 bases). The CDR3 covers 13 residues. From germline, CDR1 is MDHEN and CDR2 SYDVKM. Written as DNA, the CDR3 is TGTGCCAGCAGTTTATCGGACTACTATGAGCAGTTCTTC. This encodes CASSLSDYYEQFF.

The chain couples TRBV5-4 to TRBJ2-1; D possibly corresponds to TRBD2 (6 bases). The CDR3 sequence is 15 residues long. CDR1 SGHNT and CDR2 YYREEE come from the germline V gene (reference sequence). V lost 2 bases and J lost 1, with 10 bases in between. CDR3 in DNA: TGTGCCAGCAGCTTCTATGGGGGGTCCTACAATGAGCAGTTCTTC. The encoded protein is CASSFYGGSYNEQFF.

The chain is built from TRBV7-9 and TRBJ2-5; TRBD1 matches 9 bases. The germline V gene encodes CDR1 SEHNR and CDR2 FQNEAQ (reference sequence). The CDR3 loop spans 13 amino acids. Losses at the gene ends were 5 bases for V and 5 bases for J; bases not matched to a gene: 3. In nucleotides, the CDR3 is TGTGCCAGCAGCGCGACAGGGGGGGAGACCCAGTACTTC. This codes for CASSATGGETQYF.

CDR3 in DNA: TGTGCCAGCAGCCTCGAGGGGGCTTTTAACTATGGCTACACCTTC. It encodes CASSLEGAFNYGYTF. V is TRBV5-6 and J is TRBJ1-2; 7 nucleotides agree with TRBD1. CDR3 length: 15 residues. Losses at the gene ends were 4 bases for V and 1 base for J; bases not matched to a gene: 7. Germline V gives CDR1 SGHDT, CDR2 YYEEEE.

The chain is built from TRBV11-3 and TRBJ1-2; D is unresolved. The CDR3 runs 13 residues. V was trimmed by 3 bases and J by 8 bases, leaving 13 bases between them. Germline loops: CDR1 SGHNT, CDR2 YENEEA. CDR3 DNA sequence: TGTGCCAGCAGCTTCACAGACCTTGGAGGCTACACCTTC. This translates into CASSFTDLGGYTF.

The chain employs TRBV28 and TRBJ2-1, with 9 positions matching TRBD2. CDR1 is MDHEN and CDR2 is SYDVKM in the germline V gene. J gave up 0 bases and V 4 bases, and 4 bases lay outside the gene matches. The CDR3 contains 16 residues. The CDR3 DNA follows: TGTGCCAGCAGTTCCTCACTAGCGGGCTCCTACAATGAGCAGTTCTTC. Translation: CASSSSLAGSYNEQFF.

This clone was seen just once. The gene calls are TRBV11-2 and TRBJ2-7; 13 bases are a match to TRBD2. Losses at the gene ends were 5 bases for V and 4 bases for J; bases not matched to a gene: 5. From germline, CDR1 is SGHAT and CDR2 FQNNGV. This CDR3 has 15 residues. CDR3 nucleotide sequence: TGTGCCAGCAGCCTACTAGCGGGAGGGGAGTACGAGCAGTACTTC. It yields the protein CASSLLAGGEYEQYF. Filled out from reference TRBV11-2 and TRBJ2-7, the complete variable domain reads EAGVAQSPRYKIIEKRQSVAFWCNPISGHATLYWYQQILGQGPKLLIQFQNNGVVDDSQLPKDRFSAERLKGVDSTLKIQPAKLEDSAVYLCASSLLAGGEYEQYFGPGTRLTVT.

Concerning this clone itself: Other DNA sequences in the same sample also yield this CDR3. This rearrangement joins TRBV12-5 to TRBJ2-5, with 7 bases aligning to TRBD1. Germline assignment: CDR1 LGHNT and CDR2 FRNRAP. Trimming took 6 bases from V and 6 from J; bases not matched to a gene: 4. The CDR3 totals 12 residues. This CDR3 reads CASGATGQTQYF. CDR3 nucleotide sequence: TGTGCTAGTGGCGCGACAGGGCAGACCCAGTACTTC.

The rearrangement uses TRBV7-9 and TRBJ2-3, with D unclear. The CDR3 loop spans 13 amino acids. V was shortened by 5 bases and J by 0 bases, with 6 bases between the two germline ends. Germline loops: CDR1 SEHNR, CDR2 FQNEAQ (reference sequence). The CDR3 sequence: CASSHGSTDTQYF. As DNA, the CDR3 is TGTGCCAGCAGCCATGGCAGCACAGATACGCAGTATTTT.

This clone was detected only once. DNA of the CDR3: TGTGCCAGCAGTGAAAGTCGAAGGGGGCTGCGAAGTGAAAAACTGTTTTTT. As protein: CASSESRRGLRSEKLFF. The chain has TRBV6-1 and TRBJ1-4, with 7 bases fitting TRBD1. The CDR3 runs to 17 residues. V gave up 2 bases and J gave up 7 bases; unmatched junction bases: 13. Germline-derived CDR1 and CDR2 are MNHNS and SASEGT.

This clone has only one observation. V gene TRBV7-3 combines with J gene TRBJ2-1; 10 bases are shared with TRBD2. The CDR3 has 16 residues. The V gene end was trimmed by 4 bases and the J gene end by 8 bases; junction bases not matched to a gene: 11. Per germline, CDR1 SGHTA and CDR2 FQGTGA. DNA for the CDR3: TGTGCCAGCAGCTCTCCTAGCGGGGGAGGAATCGATGAGCAGTTCTTC. It is translated as CASSSPSGGGIDEQFF.

The J gene is TRBJ1-1, the V gene TRBV18, with D maybe TRBD1 (6 bases). Germline V CDR1 and CDR2: KGHSH, LQKENI. V shed 6 bases and J shed 1 base, with 15 bases lying between them. The CDR3 covers 15 residues. CDR3 in amino acids: CASSRTVEKNTEAFF. For the CDR3, the DNA is TGTGCCAGCTCCCGGACAGTCGAAAAGAACACTGAAGCTTTCTTT.

This clone was recorded a few times. The chain recombines TRBV6-6 with TRBJ1-5, with 9 positions matching TRBD1. The CDR3 is made up of 16 amino acids. Germline CDR1 is MNHNY and CDR2 is SVGAGI (reference sequence). Trimming removed 0 bases from V and 2 bases from J; junction bases left unmatched: 2. CDR3 sequence (DNA): TGTGCCAGCAGTTACTCGGACAGGGGAGGCAATCAGCCCCAGCATTTT. It yields the protein CASSYSDRGGNQPQHF.

The V and J genes are TRBV5-5 and TRBJ1-2, with 10 bases that match TRBD1. The J segment lost 6 bases and the V segment lost 4 bases, leaving 15 bases of the junction unmatched. Germline V gene data show CDR1 as SGHKS and CDR2 as YYEKEE (reference sequence). The CDR3 contains 17 residues. The CDR3 loop reads CASSGIGQGVMGDGYTF. In nucleotides, the CDR3 is TGTGCCAGCAGCGGGATTGGACAGGGGGTCATGGGGGATGGCTACACCTTC.

The DNA of the CDR3 is TGTGCCAGCAGTTTATCGCGGAGGGGTGGACACGAGCAGTACTTC. Translated: CASSLSRRGGHEQYF. The V gene is TRBV27, the J gene TRBJ2-7; TRBD2 might be the D (6 bases). Germline V CDR1 and CDR2: MNHEY, SMNVEV (reference sequence). The V end was cut by 0 bases, the J end by 5 bases, with 14 bases between. The CDR3 extends over 15 amino acids.

This chain uses TRBV9 with TRBJ2-4; 7 nucleotides match TRBD2. Trimming took 3 bases from V and 6 from J; bases not matched to a gene: 6. This CDR3 has 14 residues. The germline gives CDR1 SGDLS, CDR2 YYNGEE. The CDR3 nucleotides are TGTGCCAGCAGCGCCGGACTAGGCGGAAACATTCAGTACTTC. This codes for CASSAGLGGNIQYF.

There are a few counts of this clone. This chain links TRBV6-4 with TRBJ2-2; 10 nucleotides match TRBD2. Per the germline V gene, CDR1 is MRHNA and CDR2 is SNTAGT. With V trimmed by 4 bases and J by 4 bases, 0 bases remained unmatched. The CDR3 covers 14 residues. For the CDR3, the DNA is TGTGCCAGCAGTGCTAGCGGGAGCACCGGGGAGCTGTTTTTT. The encoded protein is CASSASGSTGELFF.

The chain combines TRBV2 with TRBJ2-7; D is possibly TRBD2 (5 bases). The germline CDR1 and CDR2 sequences are SNHLY and FYNNEI. The V and J ends lost 6 bases and 4 bases respectively, with 10 bases between them. The CDR3 contains 12 residues. CDR3 nucleotide sequence: TGTGCCAGCAGCCGAACTAGTTACGAGCAGTACTTC. It yields the protein CASSRTSYEQYF.

The chain employs TRBV18 and TRBJ2-7; D gene ambiguous. Germline-derived CDR1 and CDR2 are KGHSH and LQKENI. V gave up 1 base and J gave up 3 bases, with 10 bases separating them. This CDR3 is 14 amino acids long. In DNA, the CDR3 is TGTGCCAGCTCACCACAGGCAGGTAGCTACGAGCAGTACTTC. It codes for CASSPQAGSYEQYF.